The source of this T cell receptor (beta chain) is a study of blood T cell repertoires in COVID-19. Study-wide background: Whether acute or convalescent, the COVID-19 samples came from the United States, Italy and Spain.

Clones were sequenced by immunoSEQ multiplex PCR, and TCRdb holds only the in-frame ones, with some missing. The table lists 300,000 to 450,000 clones, over 75% of them singletons. The study drew participants aged about 18 to 95 years from approximately 25 US areas. CDR3 length equals 14 residues. Germline loops: CDR1 SGDLS, CDR2 YYNGEE. Trimming shortened V by 5 bases and J by 0 bases, and 8 bases separated the two germline ends. The V and J genes are TRBV9 and TRBJ2-2; D may be TRBD2 (6 bases). The clonotype originates from a man aged 25 to 45 who had recovered from COVID-19. Input material: PBMCs or T cells enriched from blood (not recorded which). The CDR3 spells CASRGGPNTGELFF. The CDR3 bases are TGTGCCAGCAGGGGGGGACCGAACACCGGGGAGCTGTTTTTT.